This record looks at one TCR beta chain sequence and its context. The antigen remains unidentified. The entry originates in a study of cytomegalovirus exposure and HLA in healthy donors. General study results and limits: Presence/absence analyses assumed roughly uniform sequencing depth across donors. HLA alleles were associated with fewer than 20,000 TCR beta sequences in a later analysis at 0.05 false discovery rate. A classifier reportedly called cytomegalovirus status with high sensitivity and specificity.

This CDR3 comprises 17 residues. The junction had 8 bases not matched to a gene; V was cut back by 3 bases and J by 4 bases. The germline gives CDR1 SGDLS, CDR2 YYNGEE. PCR was performed using 60 Vbeta and 13 Jbeta primers. In the original workflow: A follow-up analysis tallied 65 million to 80 million unique TCR beta chains, about 11 million shared. The table came from immunoSEQ multiplex PCR; TCRdb's copy has only in-frame clones and leaves some out. The V and J calls and clone size come from that table; D and trimming were worked out from the DNA. Here the sample spans 90,000 to 100,000 clones, about three fifths being singletons.

Material for sequencing was PBMCs. The TCR comes from a young man in good health and CMV-seronegative. The chain links TRBV9 to TRBJ2-3, with TRBD2 identical over 13 bases. The CDR3: CASSALSLAGGADTQYF. CDR3 sequence (DNA): TGTGCCAGCAGCGCCTTGTCACTAGCGGGGGGGGCAGATACGCAGTATTTT.